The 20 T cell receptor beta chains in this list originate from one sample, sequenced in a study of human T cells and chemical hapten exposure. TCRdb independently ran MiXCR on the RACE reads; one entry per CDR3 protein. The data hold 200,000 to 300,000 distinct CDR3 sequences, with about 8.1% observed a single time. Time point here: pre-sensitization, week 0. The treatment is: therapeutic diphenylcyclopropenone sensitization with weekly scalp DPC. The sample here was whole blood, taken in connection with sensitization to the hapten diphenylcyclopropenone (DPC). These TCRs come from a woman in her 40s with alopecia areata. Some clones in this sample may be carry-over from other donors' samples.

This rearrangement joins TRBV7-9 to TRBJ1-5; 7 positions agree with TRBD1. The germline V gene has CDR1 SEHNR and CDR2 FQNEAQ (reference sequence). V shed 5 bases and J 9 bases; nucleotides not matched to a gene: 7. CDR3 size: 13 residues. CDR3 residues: CASSIQGDPPQHF. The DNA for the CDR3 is TGTGCCAGCAGCATTCAGGGGGATCCGCCCCAGCATTTT.

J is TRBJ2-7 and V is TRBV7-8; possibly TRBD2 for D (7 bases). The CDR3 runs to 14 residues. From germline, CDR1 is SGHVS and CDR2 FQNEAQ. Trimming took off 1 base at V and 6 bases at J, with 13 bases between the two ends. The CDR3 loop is CASSLDGRGPEQYF. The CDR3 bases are TGTGCCAGCAGCTTAGACGGGCGGGGGCCCGAGCAGTACTTC.

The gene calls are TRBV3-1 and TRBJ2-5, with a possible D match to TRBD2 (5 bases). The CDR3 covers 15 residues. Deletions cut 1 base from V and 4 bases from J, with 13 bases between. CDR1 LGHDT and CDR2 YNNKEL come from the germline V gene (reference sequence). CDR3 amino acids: CASSQVGLATETQYF. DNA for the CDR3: TGTGCCAGCAGCCAAGTGGGTCTAGCAACAGAGACCCAGTACTTC.

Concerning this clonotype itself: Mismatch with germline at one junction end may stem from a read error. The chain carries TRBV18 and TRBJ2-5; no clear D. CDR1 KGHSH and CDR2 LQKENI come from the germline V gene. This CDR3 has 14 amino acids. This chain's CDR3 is CTSSLRAAQETQYF. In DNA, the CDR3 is TGTACCAGCTCTCTAAGGGCCGCCCAAGAGACCCAGTACTTC.

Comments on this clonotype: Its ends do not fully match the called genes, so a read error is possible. CDR3 amino acids: CASTLRGLAGEHEQFF. As DNA, the CDR3 is TGTGCCAGCACCTTAAGGGGACTAGCGGGAGAACATGAGCAGTTCTTC. The chain joins TRBV7-2 to TRBJ2-1; 14 positions match TRBD2. The germline V gene has CDR1 SGHTA and CDR2 FQGNSA. The length of the CDR3 is 16 residues. The full variable domain, with the rest looked up from reference TRBV7-2 and TRBJ2-1, is GAGVSQSPSNKVTEKGKDVELRCDPISGHTALYWYRQSLGQGLEFLIYFQGNSAPDKSGLPSDRFSAERTGGSVSTLTIQRTQQEDSAVYLCASTLRGLAGEHEQFFGPGTRLTVL.

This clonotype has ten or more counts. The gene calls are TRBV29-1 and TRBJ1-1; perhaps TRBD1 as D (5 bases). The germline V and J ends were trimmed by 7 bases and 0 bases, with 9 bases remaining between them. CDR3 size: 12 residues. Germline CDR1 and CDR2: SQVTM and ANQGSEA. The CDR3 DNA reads TGCAGCGCCGGACACCTGAACACTGAAGCTTTCTTT. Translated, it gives CSAGHLNTEAFF.

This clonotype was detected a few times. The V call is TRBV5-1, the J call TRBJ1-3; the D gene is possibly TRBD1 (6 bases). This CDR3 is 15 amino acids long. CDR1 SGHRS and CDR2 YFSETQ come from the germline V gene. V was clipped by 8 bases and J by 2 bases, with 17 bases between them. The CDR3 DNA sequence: TGCGCCAGTAGGACCGGCAGGGGTACTGGAAACACCATATATTTT. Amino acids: CASRTGRGTGNTIYF.

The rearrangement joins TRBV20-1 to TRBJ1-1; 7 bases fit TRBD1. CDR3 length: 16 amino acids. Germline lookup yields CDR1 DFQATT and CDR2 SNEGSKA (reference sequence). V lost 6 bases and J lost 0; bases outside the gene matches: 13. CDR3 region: CSAITPRQGVNTEAFF. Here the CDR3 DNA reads TGCAGTGCGATCACTCCCCGACAGGGCGTGAACACTGAAGCTTTCTTT.

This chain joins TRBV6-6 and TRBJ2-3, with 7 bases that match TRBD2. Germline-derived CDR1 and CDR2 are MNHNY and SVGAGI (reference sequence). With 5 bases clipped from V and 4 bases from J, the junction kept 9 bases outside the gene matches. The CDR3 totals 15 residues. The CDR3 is CASSIPAGEADTQYF. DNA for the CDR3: TGTGCCAGCAGTATTCCGGCGGGAGAGGCAGATACGCAGTATTTT.

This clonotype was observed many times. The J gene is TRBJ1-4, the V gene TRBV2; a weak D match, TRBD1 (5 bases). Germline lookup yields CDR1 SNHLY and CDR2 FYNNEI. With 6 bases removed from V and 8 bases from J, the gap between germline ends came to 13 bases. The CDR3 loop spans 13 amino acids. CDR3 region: CASRGGTSEKLFF. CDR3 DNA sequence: TGTGCCAGCAGAGGAGGGACGAGCGAAAAACTGTTTTTT.

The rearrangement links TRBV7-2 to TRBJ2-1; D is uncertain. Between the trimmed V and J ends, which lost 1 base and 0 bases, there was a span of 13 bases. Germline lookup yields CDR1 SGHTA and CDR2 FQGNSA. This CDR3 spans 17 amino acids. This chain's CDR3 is CASSLEGAAFSYNEQFF. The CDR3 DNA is TGTGCCAGCAGCTTAGAAGGAGCCGCCTTCTCCTACAATGAGCAGTTCTTC.

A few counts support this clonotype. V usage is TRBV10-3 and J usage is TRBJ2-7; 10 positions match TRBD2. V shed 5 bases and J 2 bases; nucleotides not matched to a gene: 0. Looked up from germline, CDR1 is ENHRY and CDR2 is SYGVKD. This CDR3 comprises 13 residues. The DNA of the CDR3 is TGTGCCATCAGTACTAGCGGGACCTACGAGCAGTACTTC. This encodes CAISTSGTYEQYF.

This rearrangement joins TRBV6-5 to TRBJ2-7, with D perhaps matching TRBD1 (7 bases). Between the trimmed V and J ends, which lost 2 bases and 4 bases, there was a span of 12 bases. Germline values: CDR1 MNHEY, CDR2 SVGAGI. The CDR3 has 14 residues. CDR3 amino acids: CASSYRQGGYEQYF. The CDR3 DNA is TGTGCCAGCAGTTACCGGCAGGGGGGATACGAGCAGTACTTC.

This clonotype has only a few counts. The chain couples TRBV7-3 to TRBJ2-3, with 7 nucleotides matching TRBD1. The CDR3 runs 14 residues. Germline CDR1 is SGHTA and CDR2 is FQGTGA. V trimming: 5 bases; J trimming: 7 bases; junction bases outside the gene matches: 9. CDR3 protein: CASSRGGQENTQYF. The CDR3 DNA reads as TGTGCCAGCAGCAGAGGGGGCCAGGAAAATACGCAGTATTTT.

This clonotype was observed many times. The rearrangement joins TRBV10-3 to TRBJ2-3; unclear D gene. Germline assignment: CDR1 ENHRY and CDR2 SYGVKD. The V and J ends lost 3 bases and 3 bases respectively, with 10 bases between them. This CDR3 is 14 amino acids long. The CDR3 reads CAISDVAFTDTQYF. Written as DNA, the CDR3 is TGTGCCATCAGTGACGTCGCTTTTACAGATACGCAGTATTTT.

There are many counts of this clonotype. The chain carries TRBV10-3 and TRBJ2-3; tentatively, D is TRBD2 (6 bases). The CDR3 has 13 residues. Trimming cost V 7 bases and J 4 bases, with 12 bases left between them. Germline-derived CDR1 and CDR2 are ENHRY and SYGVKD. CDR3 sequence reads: CAITGTGADTQYF. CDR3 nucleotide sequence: TGTGCCATCACCGGAACGGGAGCAGATACGCAGTATTTT.

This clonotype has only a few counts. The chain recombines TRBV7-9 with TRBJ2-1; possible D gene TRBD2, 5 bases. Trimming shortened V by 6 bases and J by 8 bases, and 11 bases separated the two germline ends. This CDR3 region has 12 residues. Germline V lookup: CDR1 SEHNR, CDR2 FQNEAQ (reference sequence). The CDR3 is CASRLVPDEQFF. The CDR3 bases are TGTGCCAGCAGACTAGTACCGGATGAGCAGTTCTTC.

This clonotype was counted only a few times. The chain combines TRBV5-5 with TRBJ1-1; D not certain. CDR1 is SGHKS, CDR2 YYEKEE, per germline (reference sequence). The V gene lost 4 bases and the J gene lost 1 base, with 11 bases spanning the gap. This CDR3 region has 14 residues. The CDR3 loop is CASSPLGSNTEAFF. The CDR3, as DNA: TGTGCCAGCAGCCCGCTGGGATCGAACACTGAAGCTTTCTTT.

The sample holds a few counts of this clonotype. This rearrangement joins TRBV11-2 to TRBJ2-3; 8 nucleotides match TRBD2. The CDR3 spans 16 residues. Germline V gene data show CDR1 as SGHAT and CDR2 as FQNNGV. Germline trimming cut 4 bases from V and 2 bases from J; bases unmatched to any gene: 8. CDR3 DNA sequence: TGTGCCAGCAGCTCCTGGCGGGAGGCCCACACAGATACGCAGTATTTT. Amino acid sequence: CASSSWREAHTDTQYF.

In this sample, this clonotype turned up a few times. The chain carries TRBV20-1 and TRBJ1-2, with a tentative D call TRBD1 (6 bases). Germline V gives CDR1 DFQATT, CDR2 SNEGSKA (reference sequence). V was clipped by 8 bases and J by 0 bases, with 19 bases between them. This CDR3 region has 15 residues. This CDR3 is CSSSRGGGPNYGYTF. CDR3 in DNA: TGCAGTTCTTCGAGGGGGGGCGGACCTAACTATGGCTACACCTTC.